This is a list of T cell receptor beta chains from one sample in a study of beta chain features in type 1 diabetes. Sequencing used immunoSEQ multiplex PCR; TCRdb keeps in-frame clones, though not all of them. The data hold around 180,000 clones, with roughly 8% observed a single time. Sequenced input: central memory CD4+ T cells from blood. These receptors were taken from a man between 18 and 35 years old with type 1 diabetes. CDR3s include the opening cysteine and the closing phenylalanine or tryptophan. D genes are given only for firm matches. The size entry is marked missing in some rows and otherwise reads once, few, many or a size class.

v_call,j_call,cdr3_length,clone_size,d_call,cdr3_aa,cdr3_nt
TRBV6-5,TRBJ2-1,15,.,TRBD2,CASTHSGGAYNEQFF,TGTGCCAGCACTCATAGCGGGGGGGCCTACAATGAGCAGTTCTTC
TRBV27,TRBJ1-2,13,.,.,CASSGSLNYGYTF,TGTGCCAGCAGCGGTTCTCTTAACTATGGCTACACCTTC
TRBV5-1,TRBJ1-4,12,.,.,CASSAEDEKLFF,TGCGCCAGCAGCGCGGAGGATGAAAAACTGTTTTTT
TRBV19,TRBJ1-1,14,few,.,CASTSAGWNTEAFF,TGTGCCAGTACCTCAGCGGGGTGGAACACTGAAGCTTTCTTT
TRBV30,TRBJ2-5,13,few,.,CAWNRQDGETQYF,TGTGCCTGGAACCGACAGGATGGGGAGACCCAGTACTTC
TRBV29-1,TRBJ2-5,12,.,.,CSIGQIQETQYF,TGCAGCATCGGACAGATCCAAGAGACCCAGTACTTC
TRBV19,TRBJ2-6,17,few,.,CASSRRTGGYGANVLTF,TGTGCCAGTAGTAGGCGGACTGGCGGGTACGGGGCCAACGTCCTGACTTTC
TRBV30,TRBJ1-2,13,.,TRBD1,CAWSVKGARGYTF,TGTGCCTGGAGTGTCAAGGGGGCGCGGGGCTACACCTTC
TRBV5-1,TRBJ2-7,12,.,.,CASSFRGTEQYF,TGCGCCAGCAGCTTCCGCGGGACCGAGCAGTACTTC
TRBV4-1,TRBJ2-2,16,.,TRBD2,CASSRVGGSNTGELFF,TGCGCCAGCAGCCGGGTCGGCGGGAGTAACACCGGGGAGCTGTTTTTT
TRBV10-3,TRBJ2-3,15,.,.,CAISESGGGTDTQYF,TGTGCCATCAGTGAGTCCGGCGGGGGCACAGATACGCAGTATTTT
TRBV14,TRBJ1-4,14,.,.,CASSHGATNEKLFF,TGTGCCAGCAGCCACGGTGCAACTAATGAAAAACTGTTTTTT
TRBV18,TRBJ1-5,14,few,.,CASSPEGANQPQHF,TGTGCCAGCTCACCCGAAGGGGCCAATCAGCCCCAGCATTTT
TRBV5-4,TRBJ2-1,15,few,.,CASSLGFLARNEQFF,TGTGCCAGCAGCTTGGGGTTCCTAGCGCGGAATGAGCAGTTCTTC
TRBV28,TRBJ1-2,16,.,TRBD1,CASSLPLTGLDYGYTF,TGTGCCAGCAGTTTACCCTTGACAGGGCTCGACTATGGCTACACCTTC
TRBV6-5,TRBJ2-6,15,many,TRBD1,CASSPRGLGANVLTF,TGTGCCAGCAGTCCCAGGGGGCTTGGGGCCAACGTCCTGACTTTC
TRBV27,TRBJ1-5,14,few,.,CASSYGGFDQPQHF,TGTGCCAGCTCTTACGGAGGGTTCGATCAGCCCCAGCATTTT
TRBV19,TRBJ1-5,13,.,.,CASSRQFNQPQHF,TGTGCCAGTAGTCGACAGTTCAATCAGCCCCAGCATTTT
TRBV19,TRBJ2-7,15,.,.,CASSIPGPPIYEQYF,TGTGCCAGTAGTATTCCGGGTCCCCCGATCTACGAGCAGTACTTC
TRBV29-1,TRBJ1-1,13,many,.,CSVGMHTNTEAFF,TGCAGCGTTGGTATGCACACCAACACTGAAGCTTTCTTT
TRBV28,TRBJ2-1,14,few,.,CASTRSGNSNEQFF,TGTGCCAGCACCCGATCGGGGAACTCCAATGAGCAGTTCTTC
TRBV21-1,TRBJ2-5,15,once,.,CASSERTGVEETQYF,TGTGCCAGCAGCGAGAGGACAGGGGTGGAGGAGACCCAGTACTTC
TRBV28,TRBJ1-5,16,.,TRBD1,CASRTPGQGENQPQHF,TGTGCCAGCAGAACCCCGGGACAGGGGGAGAATCAGCCCCAGCATTTT
TRBV6-1,TRBJ1-2,14,few,.,CASSEGGGGYGYTF,TGTGCCAGCAGCGAGGGAGGAGGAGGGTACGGCTACACCTTC
TRBV27,TRBJ1-2,15,few,TRBD1,CASSLYRGDSNGYTF,TGTGCCAGCAGTTTATACAGGGGTGACTCTAATGGCTACACCTTC
TRBV10-3,TRBJ2-5,14,.,.,CAISARTTQETQYF,TGTGCCATCAGTGCCCGTACGACACAAGAGACCCAGTACTTC
TRBV7-2,TRBJ2-3,16,.,TRBD2,CASSFRLAGETDTQYF,TGTGCCAGCAGCTTCCGACTAGCGGGGGAGACAGATACGCAGTATTTT
TRBV5-6,TRBJ2-1,16,.,TRBD1,CASSHTRQGAYNEQFF,TGTGCCAGCAGTCATACGAGACAGGGGGCCTACAATGAGCAGTTCTTC
TRBV5-1,TRBJ2-1,16,few,TRBD2,CASSLDPTGGYNEQFF,TGCGCCAGCAGCTTGGATCCGACGGGAGGGTACAATGAGCAGTTCTTC
TRBV18,TRBJ1-1,13,few,.,CASSPVVGVEAFF,TGTGCCAGCTCACCAGTTGTAGGGGTTGAAGCTTTCTTT
TRBV4-2,TRBJ1-3,15,few,.,CASSQETGNGNTIYF,TGTGCCAGCAGCCAAGAAACAGGGAACGGAAACACCATATATTTT
TRBV9,TRBJ2-7,15,few,.,CASSVDQTNSYEQYF,TGTGCCAGCAGCGTAGATCAAACTAACTCCTACGAGCAGTACTTC
TRBV6-5,TRBJ2-1,15,few,TRBD2,CASNPGSGTYNEQFF,TGTGCCAGCAACCCGGGTAGCGGGACCTACAATGAGCAGTTCTTC
TRBV9,TRBJ2-1,16,once,.,CASSVTGEGGWTEQFF,TGTGCCAGCAGCGTGACAGGGGAGGGGGGGTGGACTGAGCAGTTCTTC
TRBV19,TRBJ2-4,14,many,.,CASSPDGQINIQYF,TGTGCCAGTAGTCCTGACGGACAGATAAACATTCAGTACTTC
TRBV14,TRBJ2-5,13,few,.,CASSQVAQETQYF,TGTGCCAGCAGCCAAGTGGCCCAAGAGACCCAGTACTTC
TRBV7-9,TRBJ2-7,17,.,TRBD1,CASSSPRAGQGSYEQYF,TGTGCCAGCAGCTCACCGCGGGCGGGACAGGGGAGTTACGAGCAGTACTTC
TRBV15,TRBJ2-4,16,.,.,CATSRDRQGSKNIQYF,TGTGCCACCAGCAGAGATCGCCAGGGCTCCAAAAACATTCAGTACTTC
TRBV2,TRBJ1-5,13,few,.,CASSRQANQPQHF,TGTGCCAGCAGTCGCCAGGCTAATCAGCCCCAGCATTTT
TRBV7-2,TRBJ2-3,18,.,TRBD2,CASRRGTSGIKGGDTQYF,TGTGCCAGCAGACGAGGGACTAGCGGGATTAAAGGGGGAGATACGCAGTATTTT
TRBV10-3,TRBJ2-5,15,few,TRBD2,CAISKAGGSQETQYF,TGTGCCATCAGTAAAGCGGGAGGGTCCCAAGAGACCCAGTACTTC
TRBV10-3,TRBJ2-1,14,few,TRBD1,CAISGGQGYNEQFF,TGTGCCATCAGTGGGGGACAGGGATACAATGAGCAGTTCTTC
TRBV5-1,TRBJ2-6,15,.,.,CASSLASAGANVLTF,TGCGCCAGCAGCTTGGCCAGTGCCGGGGCCAACGTCCTGACTTTC
TRBV5-6,TRBJ2-1,12,.,.,CASSGGTYEQFF,TGTGCCAGCAGCGGAGGAACCTATGAGCAGTTCTTC
TRBV18,TRBJ2-7,17,.,TRBD1,CASSPRVRDSLSYEQYF,TGTGCCAGCTCACCACGAGTACGGGACAGCCTATCCTACGAGCAGTACTTC
TRBV4-1,TRBJ2-1,16,.,TRBD2,CASSQGGSGGGDEQFF,TGCGCCAGCAGCCAAGGAGGTAGCGGGGGAGGGGATGAGCAGTTCTTC
TRBV21-1,TRBJ1-1,12,few,.,CASSGGDTEAFF,TGTGCCAGCAGCGGGGGGGACACTGAAGCTTTCTTT
TRBV29-1,TRBJ1-4,16,.,TRBD1,CSVAGARQGQGEKLFF,TGCAGCGTTGCAGGGGCTAGACAGGGCCAGGGGGAAAAACTGTTTTTT
TRBV29-1,TRBJ2-4,12,many,.,CSADSGEDIQYF,TGCAGCGCGGACTCGGGGGAGGACATTCAGTACTTC
TRBV18,TRBJ2-7,14,.,.,CASSPSRGGDEQYF,TGTGCCAGCTCACCATCCAGAGGGGGGGACGAGCAGTACTTC
TRBV6-6,TRBJ2-7,12,.,.,CASSLRGYEQYF,TGTGCCAGCAGTCTTCGGGGGTACGAGCAGTACTTC
TRBV9,TRBJ2-1,15,few,.,CASSVDGGSYNEQFF,TGTGCCAGCAGCGTAGACGGGGGCTCCTACAATGAGCAGTTCTTC
TRBV15,TRBJ1-3,15,few,.,CATSRDRDSRNTIYF,TGTGCCACCAGCAGAGATCGAGACAGCAGAAACACCATTTATTTT
TRBV9,TRBJ2-3,17,.,TRBD2,CASSNGWWEGTADTQYF,TGTGCCAGCAGCAACGGGTGGTGGGAGGGAACCGCAGATACGCAGTATTTT
TRBV28,TRBJ1-5,12,few,.,CASSLMTGPGHF,TGTGCCAGCAGTCTTATGACAGGCCCGGGCCATTTT